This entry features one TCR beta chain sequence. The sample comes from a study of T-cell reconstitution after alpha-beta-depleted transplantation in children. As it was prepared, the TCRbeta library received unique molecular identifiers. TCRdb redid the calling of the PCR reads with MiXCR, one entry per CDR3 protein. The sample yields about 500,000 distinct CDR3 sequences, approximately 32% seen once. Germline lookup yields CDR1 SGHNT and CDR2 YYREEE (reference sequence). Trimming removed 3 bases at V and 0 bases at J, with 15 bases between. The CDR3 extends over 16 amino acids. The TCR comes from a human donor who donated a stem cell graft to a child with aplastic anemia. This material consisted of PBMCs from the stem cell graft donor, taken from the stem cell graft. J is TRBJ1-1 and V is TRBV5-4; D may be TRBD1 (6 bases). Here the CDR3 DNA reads TGTGCCAGCAGCTATACCGGGGGGCTCCTGAACACTGAAGCTTTCTTT. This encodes CASSYTGGLLNTEAFF.